What follows are 5 T cell receptor beta chains derived from one specimen sequenced in a study of beta chain features in type 1 diabetes. Study outcomes and limitations: TCRB CDR3s were moderately but significantly shorter in Type 1 diabetes patients in all four CD4+ subsets.

No antigen has been assigned to these receptors. Investigators reverse transcribed all isolated RNA, so they sequenced expressed TCRB transcripts. TCRdb's copy holds only in-frame clones and misses some; the assay was immunoSEQ multiplex PCR. The sample records 95,000 to 150,000 clones, around 15% being singletons. Sample: central memory CD4+ T cells from blood. The receptors were sampled from a man aged 25 to 40 with type 1 diabetes.

This chain links TRBV7-2 with TRBJ1-3, with 9 bases that match TRBD1. The CDR3 has 15 amino acids. Losses at the gene ends were 5 bases for V and 5 bases for J; bases not matched to a gene: 7. Looked up from germline, CDR1 is SGHTA and CDR2 is FQGNSA. CDR3 loop: CASSVGTGNRNTIYF. In DNA form, the CDR3 reads TGTGCCAGCAGCGTCGGGACAGGGAATCGAAACACCATATATTTT.

This clone was seen repeatedly, ten times or more. This CDR3 is also generated by other DNA sequences in the sample. Written as DNA, the CDR3 is TGTGCCAGCAGTTTGACTAGGGGTGAGCAGTTCTTC. Translation: CASSLTRGEQFF. The chain is built from TRBV28 and TRBJ2-1, with a weak D call TRBD2 (6 bases). Germline V gene data show CDR1 as MDHEN and CDR2 as SYDVKM. The CDR3 totals 12 residues. The V and J ends lost 3 bases and 9 bases respectively, with 9 bases between them.

The genes are TRBV7-2 and TRBJ2-2, with no clear D. V was clipped by 1 base and J by 6 bases, with 6 bases between them. CDR3 size: 13 residues. Germline V CDR1 and CDR2: SGHTA, FQGNSA. The CDR3 coding sequence is TGTGCCAGCAGCTTAGAGGAGTCCGGGGAGCTGTTTTTT. This encodes CASSLEESGELFF.

This sequence joins TRBV25-1 and TRBJ1-1, with 8 nucleotides matching TRBD1. The CDR3 contains 13 residues. V was clipped by 6 bases and J by 4 bases; unmatched bases: 4. Germline V lookup: CDR1 MGHDK, CDR2 SYGVNS. The CDR3 reads CASSQGAVTEAFF. The DNA for the CDR3 is TGTGCCAGCAGCCAGGGGGCGGTCACTGAAGCTTTCTTT.

V and J are TRBV5-4 and TRBJ1-5; D is unclear. CDR1 is SGHNT and CDR2 is YYREEE in the germline V gene (reference sequence). Trimming pared 4 bases from V and 0 bases from J, leaving 8 bases between. The CDR3 runs 14 residues. CDR3 in amino acids: CASSGPDSNQPQHF. The CDR3 nucleotides are TGTGCCAGCAGCGGCCCGGATAGCAATCAGCCCCAGCATTTT. Full variable domain (rest looked up from reference TRBV5-4 and TRBJ1-5): ETGVTQSPTHLIKTRGQQVTLRCSSQSGHNTVSWYQQALGQGPQFIFQYYREEENGRGNFPPRFSGLQFPNYSSELNVNALELDDSALYLCASSGPDSNQPQHFGDGTRLSIL.